This TCR beta chain was documented in a study of monozygotic twins with inflammatory bowel disease. Study-wide findings and caveats: Immunosuppressive treatment differences may have increased patient repertoire variability. People with IBD had fewer clonotypes in common with others than healthy twins did, especially with disease activity. The inverse Simpson measure of TCRbeta diversity was lower in IBD patients than in healthy co-twins.

On this clonotype: Antigen: not known.

From the 5' RACE reads, TCRdb lists one entry per CDR3 protein and no DNA. This sample's table reports approximately 210,000 distinct CDR3 sequences. Whole blood served as the source of total RNA, and no T cell sorting took place. The CDR3 loop spans 15 amino acids. The germline CDR1 and CDR2 sequences are MNHNS and SASEGT. The sample taken for sequencing was blood. The chain has TRBV6-1 and TRBJ2-1; TCRdb picks TRBD2, but there is no DNA to check that call. This receptor was taken from a human donor with ulcerative colitis or Crohn's disease, or a healthy co-twin of an affected twin (not recorded which). CDR3 residues: CASRPRRVAWNEQFF.